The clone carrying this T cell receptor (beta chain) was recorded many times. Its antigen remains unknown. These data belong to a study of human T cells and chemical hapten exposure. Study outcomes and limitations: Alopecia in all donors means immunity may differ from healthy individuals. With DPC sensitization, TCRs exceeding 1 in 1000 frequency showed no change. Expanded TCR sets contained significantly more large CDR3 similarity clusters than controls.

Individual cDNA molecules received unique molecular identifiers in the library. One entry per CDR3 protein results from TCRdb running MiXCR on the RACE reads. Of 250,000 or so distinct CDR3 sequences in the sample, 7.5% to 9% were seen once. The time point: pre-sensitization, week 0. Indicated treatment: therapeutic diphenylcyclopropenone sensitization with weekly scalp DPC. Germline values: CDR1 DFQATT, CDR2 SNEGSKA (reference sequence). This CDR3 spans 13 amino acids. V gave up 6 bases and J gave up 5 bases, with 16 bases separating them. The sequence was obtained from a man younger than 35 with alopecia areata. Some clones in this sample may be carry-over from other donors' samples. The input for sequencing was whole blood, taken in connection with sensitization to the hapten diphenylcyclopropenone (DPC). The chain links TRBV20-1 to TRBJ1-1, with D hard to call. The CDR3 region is CSALGLGTTEAFF. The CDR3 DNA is TGCAGTGCCCTAGGTCTGGGAACGACTGAAGCTTTCTTT.